The text below deals with one T cell receptor (beta chain). What it recognizes is unknown. The data belong to a study of T cells in localized non-small cell lung cancer. Study-level points and caveats: One tumor region alone was sequenced, and heterogeneity therefore remains possible. Uninvolved adjacent lung, not tumor, had the highest T cell clonality.

The CDR3 covers 15 residues. Trimming took 0 bases from V and 0 from J, leaving 9 bases between them. The germline gives CDR1 MGHRA, CDR2 YSYEKL. Using immunoSEQ multiplex PCR, the repertoire was profiled, and TCRdb retains in-frame clones only, with some absent. The sample has around 130,000 clones, around 92% seen once. V usage is TRBV4-1 and J usage is TRBJ2-7, with D hard to call. The TCR comes from a female donor older than 55 with stage I lung adenocarcinoma. The sequencing here drew on peripheral blood, taken before any cancer treatment. Written as DNA, the CDR3 is TGCGCCAGCAGCCAAGAGCGGTGGGGCTCCTACGAGCAGTACTTC. This codes for CASSQERWGSYEQYF.